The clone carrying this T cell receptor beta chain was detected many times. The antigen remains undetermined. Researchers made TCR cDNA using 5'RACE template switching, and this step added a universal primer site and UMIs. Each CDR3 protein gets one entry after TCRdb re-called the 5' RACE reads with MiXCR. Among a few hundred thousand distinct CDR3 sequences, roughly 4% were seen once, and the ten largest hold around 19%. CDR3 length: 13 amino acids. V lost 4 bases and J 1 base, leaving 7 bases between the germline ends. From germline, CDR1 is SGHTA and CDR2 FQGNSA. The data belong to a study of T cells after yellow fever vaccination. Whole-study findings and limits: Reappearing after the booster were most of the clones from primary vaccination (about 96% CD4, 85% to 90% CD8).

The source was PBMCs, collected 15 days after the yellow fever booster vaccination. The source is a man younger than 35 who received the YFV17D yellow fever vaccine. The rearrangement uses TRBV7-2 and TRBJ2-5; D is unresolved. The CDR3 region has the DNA TGTGCCAGCAGCTCCGAAATCCAAGAGACCCAGTACTTC. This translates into CASSSEIQETQYF. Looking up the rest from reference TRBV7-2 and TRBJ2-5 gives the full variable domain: GAGVSQSPSNKVTEKGKDVELRCDPISGHTALYWYRQSLGQGLEFLIYFQGNSAPDKSGLPSDRFSAERTGGSVSTLTIQRTQQEDSAVYLCASSSEIQETQYFGPGTRLLVL.